These 29 T cell receptor beta chains share one sample of origin, sequenced in a study of blood T cell repertoires in COVID-19. Data came from immunoSEQ multiplex PCR; TCRdb stores just in-frame clones and leaves some out. This table has some 200,000 clones, 86% appearing once. Sample: peripheral blood. Receptors originate from a woman between 65 and 79 years old with acute or convalescent COVID-19.

This chain uses TRBV2 with TRBJ1-6; D uncertain. With 11 bases removed from V and 7 bases from J, the gap between germline ends came to 12 bases. The germline V gene has CDR1 SNHLY and CDR2 FYNNEI. The CDR3 is made up of 12 amino acids. The CDR3 DNA reads as TGTGCCGGACGGGAGTCAAATTCACCCCTCCACTTT. Encoded protein: CAGRESNSPLHF.

This clone was counted a single time. The V gene is TRBV19, the J gene TRBJ1-4; TRBD1 matches at 12 bases. The CDR3 spans 15 residues. Germline CDR1 reads LNHDA; CDR2 reads SQIVND (reference sequence). Losses at the gene ends were 7 bases for V and 8 bases for J; bases not matched to a gene: 8. The CDR3: CASNIWGTGGEKLFF. The CDR3 DNA sequence: TGTGCCAGTAACATCTGGGGGACAGGGGGCGAAAAACTGTTTTTT.

V gene TRBV19 combines with J gene TRBJ2-3; 7 bases agree with TRBD1. Germline V gene lookup returns CDR1 LNHDA and CDR2 SQIVND (reference sequence). Unmatched junction bases numbered 4, after V lost 4 bases and J lost 6 bases. The CDR3 length is 13 residues. CDR3 protein: CASSKGGGDTQYF. CDR3 in DNA: TGTGCCAGTAGTAAAGGGGGCGGGGATACGCAGTATTTT.

The V and J genes are TRBV6-5 and TRBJ2-5; 9 positions match TRBD1. The junction had 8 bases not matched to a gene; V was cut back by 8 bases and J by 4 bases. Germline lookup yields CDR1 MNHEY and CDR2 SVGAGI. CDR3 length: 14 residues. The CDR3 spells CASAGTGRGETQYF. The CDR3, as DNA: TGTGCCAGCGCTGGGACAGGGCGAGGAGAGACCCAGTACTTC.

The rearrangement joins TRBV27 to TRBJ1-5; D uncertain. In germline, CDR1 is MNHEY, CDR2 SMNVEV (reference sequence). CDR3 length equals 13 residues. The germline V and J ends were trimmed by 6 bases and 3 bases, with 9 bases remaining between them. DNA of the CDR3: TGTGCCAGCAGCCGGGTCCTCAATCAGCCCCAGCATTTT. It encodes CASSRVLNQPQHF.

V and J are TRBV7-9 and TRBJ1-4, with 7 nucleotides matching TRBD1. This CDR3 is built from 15 residues. Per germline, CDR1 SEHNR and CDR2 FQNEAQ (reference sequence). The junction had 8 bases not matched to a gene; V was cut back by 4 bases and J by 6 bases. The CDR3 is CASSSRQGWDEKLFF. The CDR3 bases are TGTGCCAGCAGCTCCCGACAGGGATGGGATGAAAAACTGTTTTTT. The full variable domain, its missing parts supplied by reference TRBV7-9 and TRBJ1-4, is DTGVSQNPRHKITKRGQNVTFRCDPISEHNRLYWYRQTLGQGPEFLTYFQNEAQLEKSRLLSDRFSAERPKGSFSTLEIQRTEQGDSAMYLCASSSRQGWDEKLFFGSGTQLSVL.

The chain carries TRBV19 and TRBJ1-2; D not resolved. V was cut by 5 bases and J by 8 bases, with 12 bases left in between. The CDR3 contains 12 residues. In germline, CDR1 is LNHDA, CDR2 SQIVND (reference sequence). CDR3 sequence: CASSFAELGYTF. As DNA, the CDR3 is TGTGCCAGTAGTTTCGCGGAATTGGGCTACACCTTC.

The rearrangement links TRBV7-2 to TRBJ2-1; a weak D match, TRBD2 (5 bases). The germline CDR1 and CDR2 sequences are SGHTA and FQGNSA. The CDR3 is 15 amino acids. Trimming took off 3 bases at V and 0 bases at J, with 9 bases between the two ends. The CDR3 DNA is TGTGCCAGCAGCTTGACGGGGAACTCCTACAATGAGCAGTTCTTC. The encoded protein is CASSLTGNSYNEQFF. Full variable domain (missing parts from reference TRBV7-2 and TRBJ2-1): GAGVSQSPSNKVTEKGKDVELRCDPISGHTALYWYRQSLGQGLEFLIYFQGNSAPDKSGLPSDRFSAERTGGSVSTLTIQRTQQEDSAVYLCASSLTGNSYNEQFFGPGTRLTVL.

This rearrangement joins TRBV7-9 to TRBJ1-1, with a weak D call TRBD1 (6 bases). The CDR3 has 15 amino acids. Trimming stripped 5 bases from V and 4 bases from J, with 17 bases between. Germline CDR1 is SEHNR and CDR2 is FQNEAQ (reference sequence). CDR3 bases: TGTGCCAGCAGCGCACAGGGTCCCAAGAGCACTGAAGCTTTCTTT. Translating gives CASSAQGPKSTEAFF.

The V gene is TRBV9, the J gene TRBJ2-7, with a tentative D call TRBD1 (6 bases). Germline V gene lookup returns CDR1 SGDLS and CDR2 YYNGEE. This CDR3 has 15 residues. Trimming left V 4 bases short and J 1 base short, with 15 bases between. CDR3 amino acids: CASSPQVGASYEQYF. The CDR3 coding sequence is TGTGCCAGCAGCCCACAGGTGGGGGCATCCTACGAGCAGTACTTC.

This clone was seen repeatedly, ten times or more. The rearrangement uses TRBV4-2 and TRBJ1-2; D unresolved. Germline V lookup: CDR1 LGHNA, CDR2 YNFKEQ. This CDR3 has 14 amino acids. The V end lost 5 bases, the J end lost 3 bases, and 13 bases lay between the germline ends. The chain's CDR3 is CASSGTELYYGYTF. In DNA form, the CDR3 reads TGTGCCAGCAGCGGAACAGAGCTCTACTATGGCTACACCTTC.

The V gene is TRBV7-6, the J gene TRBJ1-4; 9 nucleotides line up with TRBD1. This CDR3 is 15 amino acids long. Unmatched junction bases numbered 4, after V lost 1 base and J lost 7 bases. From germline, CDR1 is SGHVS and CDR2 FNYEAQ. Here the CDR3 DNA reads TGTGCCAGCAGCTTAGGGACAGGGGTGGTTGAAAAACTGTTTTTT. Its protein is CASSLGTGVVEKLFF.

The rearrangement links TRBV19 to TRBJ2-3; 10 nucleotides line up with TRBD1. In germline, CDR1 is LNHDA, CDR2 SQIVND (reference sequence). The CDR3 covers 15 residues. V lost 5 bases and J lost 10; bases outside the gene matches: 12. The CDR3 is CASSLPGQGLRAQYF. For the CDR3, the DNA is TGTGCCAGTAGTTTACCGGGACAGGGGCTCAGGGCGCAGTATTTT. Looking up the rest from reference TRBV19 and TRBJ2-3 gives the full variable domain: DGGITQSPKYLFRKEGQNVTLSCEQNLNHDAMYWYRQDPGQGLRLIYYSQIVNDFQKGDIAEGYSVSREKKESFPLTVTSAQKNPTAFYLCASSLPGQGLRAQYFGPGTRLTVL.

The CDR3 DNA reads TGTGCCAGCAGCTCCACGACTAGCGGGGGCCCCTGGGACGAGCAGTACTTC. Translation gives CASSSTTSGGPWDEQYF. V is TRBV7-2 and J is TRBJ2-7; 12 bases match TRBD2. The CDR3 extends over 17 amino acids. V dropped 4 bases and J dropped 5; count of bases not matched to a gene: 12. Germline CDR1 reads SGHTA; CDR2 reads FQGNSA.

This sequence joins TRBV7-9 and TRBJ1-3, with 9 positions matching TRBD1. This CDR3 contains 16 residues. After removal of 11 bases from V and 7 bases from J, the junction contained 18 bases not matched to a gene. In germline, CDR1 is SEHNR, CDR2 FQNEAQ (reference sequence). CDR3: CALARTGVIFRNTIYF. CDR3 coding DNA: TGTGCCCTCGCCCGGACAGGGGTCATATTCAGGAACACCATATATTTT. Full variable domain (remainder filled in from reference TRBV7-9 and TRBJ1-3): DTGVSQNPRHKITKRGQNVTFRCDPISEHNRLYWYRQTLGQGPEFLTYFQNEAQLEKSRLLSDRFSAERPKGSFSTLEIQRTEQGDSAMYLCALARTGVIFRNTIYFGEGSWLTVV.

The gene calls are TRBV3-1 (or the pseudogene TRBV3-2) and TRBJ2-7; a possible D gene is TRBD2 (5 bases). This CDR3 comprises 11 residues. In germline, CDR1 is LGHDT, CDR2 YNNKEL (reference sequence). Trimming took off 3 bases at V and 5 bases at J, with 5 bases between the two ends. CDR3 DNA: TGTGCCAGCAGCCAGCGGGACGAGCAGTACTTC. Its protein product is CASSQRDEQYF.

The chain is built from TRBV5-4 and TRBJ2-3, with D possibly matching TRBD2 (6 bases). Germline V gene sequence: CDR1 SGHNT, CDR2 YYREEE (reference sequence). The CDR3 extends over 15 amino acids. The V end was cut by 0 bases, the J end by 10 bases, with 18 bases between. The CDR3 loop is CASSLGQSGGGSQYF. The DNA of the CDR3 is TGTGCCAGCAGCTTGGGACAGAGCGGCGGAGGGTCGCAGTATTTT.

V usage is TRBV10-3 and J usage is TRBJ1-5, with D tentatively TRBD1 (6 bases). Germline V lookup: CDR1 ENHRY, CDR2 SYGVKD. The germline V and J ends were trimmed by 0 bases and 2 bases, with 8 bases remaining between them. This CDR3 has 15 residues. CDR3 coding DNA: TGTGCCATCAGTGAGTCGGCAGGGGGCAATCAGCCCCAGCATTTT. It specifies CAISESAGGNQPQHF.

The genes are TRBV28 and TRBJ1-2, with D perhaps TRBD1 (6 bases). Per germline, CDR1 MDHEN and CDR2 SYDVKM. This CDR3 contains 13 residues. Trimming cost V 4 bases and J 8 bases, with 14 bases left between them. This CDR3 is CASSSRTAAGYTF. CDR3 sequence (DNA): TGTGCCAGCAGTTCGCGGACAGCGGCAGGCTACACCTTC.

The V and J genes are TRBV13 and TRBJ2-3; TRBD2 is a possible D gene (6 bases). This CDR3 has 16 amino acids. The germline V gene encodes CDR1 PRHDT and CDR2 FYEKMQ (reference sequence). V dropped 3 bases and J dropped 8 bases, with 21 bases sitting between them. CDR3 nucleotides: TGTGCCAGCAGCTTTAGGTTGTCAGGGAGGAAGGGTACGCAGTATTTT. Its protein product is CASSFRLSGRKGTQYF.

The chain uses TRBV21-1 and TRBJ2-7; TRBD1, the table's D call, lacks a check against the DNA. TRBV21-1 constitutes a pseudogene. The CDR3 is 18 residues long. The CDR3 coding sequence is TGTGCCAGCAGTTCCGGGACAGGGGGCCCTTATGTCCAATACGAGCAGTACTTC. Translating it yields CASSSGTGGPYVQYEQYF.

Regarding this clone: At one of its ends the junction is not consistent with the germline gene, which may arise from a read error. The chain is built from TRBV18 and TRBJ2-2, with TRBD2 identical over 8 bases. The CDR3 has 14 amino acids. In germline, CDR1 is KGHSH, CDR2 LQKENI. CDR3: CTSSPIAGTGELFF. Here the CDR3 DNA reads TGTACCAGCTCACCTATAGCGGGAACCGGGGAGCTGTTTTTT.

The rearrangement joins TRBV7-9 to TRBJ1-1; D not resolved. The CDR3 contains 13 residues. Trimming removed 6 bases at V and 6 bases at J, with 14 bases between. The V gene's germline CDR1 is SEHNR and CDR2 FQNEAQ (reference sequence). As DNA, the CDR3 is TGTGCCAGCAGTAGGCTGAACGGGGCTGAAGCTTTCTTT. It specifies CASSRLNGAEAFF.

CDR3 sequence: CASKRDATNEKLFF. DNA for the CDR3: TGTGCCTCAAAGCGGGACGCAACTAATGAAAAACTGTTTTTT. The chain combines TRBV6-1 with TRBJ1-4; TRBD1 might be the D (5 bases). This CDR3 has 14 amino acids. Germline CDR1 MNHNS, CDR2 SASEGT. With 11 bases removed from V and 0 bases from J, the gap between germline ends came to 13 bases.

This rearrangement joins TRBV9 to TRBJ1-3; D is unresolved. CDR3 length: 15 residues. V lost 6 bases to trimming and J lost 2 bases, with 15 bases between them. Germline lookup yields CDR1 SGDLS and CDR2 YYNGEE. CDR3 region: CASTRGRGAGNTIYF. CDR3 nucleotide sequence: TGTGCCAGCACTCGTGGCCGGGGAGCTGGAAACACCATATATTTT.

CDR3 amino acids: CASSETLGNQPQHF. CDR3 in DNA: TGTGCCAGCAGTGAAACGCTAGGCAATCAGCCCCAGCATTTT. The rearrangement joins TRBV2 to TRBJ1-5; no reliable D call. This CDR3 region has 14 residues. Trimming shortened V by 2 bases and J by 2 bases, and 7 bases separated the two germline ends. CDR1 is SNHLY and CDR2 is FYNNEI in the germline V gene.

The rearrangement joins TRBV5-6 to TRBJ2-7, with D possibly matching TRBD2 (5 bases). V was trimmed by 0 bases and J by 6 bases, leaving 13 bases between them. The CDR3 is 14 amino acids. Germline V lookup: CDR1 SGHDT, CDR2 YYEEEE. CDR3 sequence: CASSLVATRGEQYF. The CDR3, as DNA: TGTGCCAGCAGCTTGGTGGCCACCCGGGGCGAGCAGTACTTC.

This rearrangement joins TRBV6-5 to TRBJ1-2; perhaps TRBD1 as D (5 bases). This CDR3 contains 12 residues. Germline V gives CDR1 MNHEY, CDR2 SVGAGI. V was shortened by 0 bases and J by 10 bases, with 9 bases between the two germline ends. The CDR3 DNA reads as TGTGCCAGCAGTTACTCGGAGGGGCACTACACCTTC. Protein sequence: CASSYSEGHYTF.

With regard to this clone: One end of the junction varies from germline; a read error may be responsible. The genes are TRBV7-2 and TRBJ2-7, with D tentatively TRBD2 (6 bases). Germline V lookup: CDR1 SGHTA, CDR2 FQGNSA. The CDR3 has 14 residues. This CDR3 is CANSYSPSSDEQYF. The CDR3 nucleotides are TGTGCCAACAGCTACAGCCCCTCTAGCGACGAGCAGTACTTC.